The TCR beta chain under discussion was sequenced for a study of siplizumab effects on memory and regulatory T cells. This clone is a singleton in its sample. TCRdb keeps only in-frame clones here, not all; method: immunoSEQ multiplex PCR. The data show some 100,000 clones, with approximately 92% seen just once and around 2.7% held by the top ten. Germline-derived CDR1 and CDR2 are LNHDA and SQIVND (reference sequence). There are 14 residues in the CDR3. The ends lost 4 bases at V and 4 bases at J; junction bases unmatched: 6. This chain connects TRBV19 to TRBJ2-7, with 8 bases lining up with TRBD1. Sequencing used CD4+ T cells sorted from blood. This receptor was identified in a human donor in good health. Some clones in this sample may be carry-over from other donors' samples. The CDR3 nucleotides read TGTGCCAGTAGTAGACAGGGGTCTACGTACGAGCAGTACTTC. Translation: CASSRQGSTYEQYF.